Presented here are 27 T cell receptor beta chains from one specimen sequenced in a study of shared clonotypes between healthy human individuals. Naive CD8 cells, CD45RO-negative and positively selected for CCR7, excluded terminally differentiated effector memory CD45RA+ cells. Using immunoSEQ multiplex PCR, the repertoire was profiled, and TCRdb retains in-frame clones only, with some absent. The sample includes about 2 million clones, about 95% of them seen just once. The sequenced material came from naive CD8+ T cells sorted from blood. The receptors were gathered from a young man in good health.

The chain uses TRBV6-5 and TRBJ2-3; weak D call: TRBD2 (6 bases). Germline lookup yields CDR1 MNHEY and CDR2 SVGAGI. The germline V and J ends were trimmed by 2 bases and 6 bases, with 12 bases remaining between them. The CDR3 has 14 residues. CDR3 bases: TGTGCCAGCAGTTACCGGACTACTGGGGATACGCAGTATTTT. Residues: CASSYRTTGDTQYF.

The rearrangement uses TRBV6-5 and TRBJ1-4, with D hard to call. This CDR3 is built from 13 residues. Trimming removed 2 bases from V and 8 bases from J, with 9 bases in between. In germline, CDR1 is MNHEY, CDR2 SVGAGI. DNA of the CDR3: TGTGCCAGCAGTTACCCCGGAGGGGAAAAACTGTTTTTT. It encodes CASSYPGGEKLFF.

V is TRBV11-2 and J is TRBJ1-1; D is ambiguous. The germline V and J ends were trimmed by 2 bases and 1 base, with 8 bases remaining between them. CDR3 length equals 14 residues. Per germline, CDR1 SGHAT and CDR2 FQNNGV. In nucleotides, the CDR3 is TGTGCCAGCAGCTTACTCGGACCGAACACTGAAGCTTTCTTT. This encodes CASSLLGPNTEAFF.

Regarding this clone: Other DNA sequences in the sample encode the same CDR3. The rearrangement uses TRBV4-2 and TRBJ2-5, with D tentatively TRBD1 (5 bases). The CDR3 is made up of 14 amino acids. V dropped 0 bases and J dropped 2 bases, with 7 bases sitting between them. CDR1 and CDR2 from the germline V gene are LGHNA and YNFKEQ. The chain's CDR3 is CASSQEGVQETQYF. The CDR3 DNA sequence: TGTGCCAGCAGCCAAGAAGGGGTACAAGAGACCCAGTACTTC.

The chain is built from TRBV6-1 and TRBJ2-1; 8 nucleotides align to TRBD1. With V trimmed by 8 bases and J by 4 bases, 7 bases remained unmatched. The CDR3 is 14 amino acids. Per germline, CDR1 MNHNS and CDR2 SASEGT. CDR3 sequence: CASGGTGAYNEQFF. CDR3 nucleotides: TGTGCCAGCGGAGGGACAGGCGCTTACAATGAGCAGTTCTTC.

The rearrangement links TRBV6-1 to TRBJ1-1; D may be TRBD1 (5 bases). The CDR3 consists of 14 residues. Germline V gene data show CDR1 as MNHNS and CDR2 as SASEGT. The V end lost 6 bases, the J end lost 1 base, and 12 bases lay between the germline ends. CDR3 loop: CASSQRGRNTEAFF. The CDR3 bases are TGTGCCAGCAGCCAGAGGGGACGGAACACTGAAGCTTTCTTT.

The V gene is TRBV10-3, the J gene TRBJ2-7; D might be TRBD1 or TRBD2, each matching 6 bases. Per germline, CDR1 ENHRY and CDR2 SYGVKD. Between the trimmed V and J ends, which lost 11 bases and 2 bases, there was a span of 19 bases. CDR3 size: 14 residues. The CDR3 sequence is CASGAGQGTYEQYF. The CDR3 bases are TGTGCCTCGGGGGCCGGCCAGGGAACCTACGAGCAGTACTTC.

A note on this clone: Other nucleotide sequences from this sample produce the same CDR3. The chain is built from TRBV9 and TRBJ2-7; 8 bases agree with TRBD1. Per the germline V gene, CDR1 is SGDLS and CDR2 is YYNGEE. The CDR3 runs to 14 residues. V was pared by 0 bases and J by 4 bases, with 3 bases of the junction left unmatched. CDR3 bases: TGTGCCAGCAGCGTAGGCCAGGGGGCATACGAGCAGTACTTC. Translation: CASSVGQGAYEQYF.

As to this clone: Distinct nucleotide sequences in the sample also encode this CDR3. V is TRBV27 and J is TRBJ1-5, with D perhaps TRBD1 (6 bases). The CDR3 is 14 residues long. Trimming pared 4 bases from V and 4 bases from J, leaving 11 bases between. CDR1 is MNHEY and CDR2 is SMNVEV in the germline V gene (reference sequence). The CDR3 reads CASSSRGLNQPQHF. CDR3 DNA: TGTGCCAGCAGTTCCCGGGGGCTTAATCAGCCCCAGCATTTT.

The genes are TRBV18 and TRBJ2-1, with 10 bases lining up with TRBD2. Trimming cost V 4 bases and J 5 bases; bases outside gene matches: 11. This CDR3 has 17 amino acids. Germline assignment: CDR1 KGHSH and CDR2 LQKENI. CDR3 bases: TGTGCCAGCTCACTTGGACGGCCAGCGGGAGGGGACAATGAGCAGTTCTTC. It yields the protein CASSLGRPAGGDNEQFF.

The chain recombines TRBV28 with TRBJ2-5; 8 positions match TRBD2. From germline, CDR1 is MDHEN and CDR2 SYDVKM. The CDR3 totals 14 residues. Trimming removed 10 bases from V and 4 bases from J; junction bases left unmatched: 11. The DNA for the CDR3 is TGTGCCATAAGTACGGGGGGGCCGATAGAGACCCAGTACTTC. It is translated as CAISTGGPIETQYF.

The J gene is TRBJ2-3, the V gene TRBV6-5; possible D gene TRBD1, 5 bases. Matching the DNA end better, TRBJ1-5 makes the J call doubtful. Germline loops: CDR1 MNHEY, CDR2 SVGAGI. This CDR3 comprises 13 residues. CDR3 in DNA: TGTGCCAGCACGCGGGGGGATGCAGATACGCAGCATTTT. Translated: CASTRGDADTQHF.

In this sample, this clone turned up once. J is TRBJ2-1 and V is TRBV5-1; 10 nucleotides match TRBD2. The junction had 3 bases not matched to a gene; V was cut back by 0 bases and J by 0 bases. The CDR3 runs 17 residues. Germline V gene lookup returns CDR1 SGHRS and CDR2 YFSETQ. CDR3 in amino acids: CASSLASGGLSYNEQFF. The CDR3 region has the DNA TGCGCCAGCAGCTTGGCTAGCGGGGGACTCTCCTACAATGAGCAGTTCTTC.

In regard to this clone: In the same sample, other DNA sequences code for this CDR3. The chain uses TRBV7-9 and TRBJ2-1; 11 bases are a match to TRBD2. The CDR3 is made up of 15 amino acids. Germline trimming cut 2 bases from V and 4 bases from J; bases unmatched to any gene: 1. Germline V gene data show CDR1 as SEHNR and CDR2 as FQNEAQ (reference sequence). CDR3 sequence reads: CASSLLAGGYNEQFF. The CDR3 DNA reads as TGTGCCAGCAGCTTACTAGCGGGGGGTTACAATGAGCAGTTCTTC.

The chain couples TRBV27 to TRBJ1-5, with 7 bases lining up with TRBD1. In germline, CDR1 is MNHEY, CDR2 SMNVEV (reference sequence). With 5 bases clipped from V and 7 bases from J, the junction kept 8 bases outside the gene matches. CDR3 size: 14 residues. This CDR3 is CASSAQGVGQPQHF. DNA for the CDR3: TGTGCCAGCAGTGCGCAGGGGGTCGGGCAGCCCCAGCATTTT.

This clone has a single count. The J gene is TRBJ1-1, the V gene TRBV19; TRBD1 might be the D (5 bases). The V end was cut by 6 bases, the J end by 6 bases, with 11 bases between. The germline gives CDR1 LNHDA, CDR2 SQIVND (reference sequence). The CDR3 length is 12 residues. This CDR3 is CASRTGGPEAFF. As DNA, the CDR3 is TGTGCCAGTAGAACAGGCGGCCCTGAAGCTTTCTTT.

The rearrangement joins TRBV15 to TRBJ2-7; D not resolved. V shed 0 bases and J shed 2 bases, with 11 bases lying between them. Germline CDR1 is LNHNV and CDR2 is YYDKDF (reference sequence). The CDR3 is made up of 15 amino acids. The CDR3 coding sequence is TGTGCCACCAGCAGAGATCTGGGCCAAACCTACGAGCAGTACTTC. Translating it yields CATSRDLGQTYEQYF.

Of note for this clone: Other DNA sequences in the same sample also yield this CDR3. The J gene is TRBJ1-2, the V gene TRBV7-9; weak D call: TRBD1 (5 bases). V gave up 3 bases and J gave up 2 bases, with 10 bases separating them. This CDR3 contains 14 residues. Germline-derived CDR1 and CDR2 are SEHNR and FQNEAQ (reference sequence). CDR3 bases: TGTGCCAGCAGCTTCCCGGGGGGGAACTATGGCTACACCTTC. Its translation is CASSFPGGNYGYTF.

The chain uses TRBV7-3 and TRBJ2-2; D gene uncertain. Germline CDR1 reads SGHTA; CDR2 reads FQGTGA. V was pared by 5 bases and J by 4 bases, with 8 bases between. The CDR3 is made up of 13 amino acids. As DNA, the CDR3 is TGTGCCAGCAGCATAGTCGGCACCGGGGAGCTGTTTTTT. Translating it yields CASSIVGTGELFF.

The V call is TRBV4-1, the J call TRBJ2-7, with D tentatively TRBD2 (5 bases). The CDR3 length is 13 residues. In germline, CDR1 is MGHRA, CDR2 YSYEKL. V dropped 7 bases and J dropped 1 base, with 11 bases sitting between them. In DNA form, the CDR3 reads TGCGCCAGCACCCCGACGGGATCCTACGAGCAGTACTTC. Protein: CASTPTGSYEQYF.

The rearrangement links TRBV5-6 to TRBJ2-7; D not resolved. Looked up from germline, CDR1 is SGHDT and CDR2 is YYEEEE. V dropped 1 base and J dropped 4 bases, with 18 bases sitting between them. CDR3 length: 16 amino acids. CDR3 sequence reads: CASSLRGPLTEYEQYF. CDR3 nucleotide sequence: TGTGCCAGCAGCTTGAGAGGTCCCCTGACGGAATACGAGCAGTACTTC.

This clone has only a few counts. This chain links TRBV5-1 with TRBJ2-7, with 8 bases lining up with TRBD1. V shed 4 bases and J 3 bases; nucleotides not matched to a gene: 18. This CDR3 comprises 18 residues. Germline-derived CDR1 and CDR2 are SGHRS and YFSETQ. CDR3 protein: CASSQDREGSSPYYEQYF. The CDR3 nucleotides are TGCGCCAGCAGCCAGGACAGGGAAGGGAGTAGTCCCTACTACGAGCAGTACTTC. Based on the CDR3 plus reference TRBV5-1 and TRBJ2-7, the full variable domain is KAGVTQTPRYLIKTRGQQVTLSCSPISGHRSVSWYQQTPGQGLQFLFEYFSETQRNKGNFPGRFSGRQFSNSRSEMNVSTLELGDSALYLCASSQDREGSSPYYEQYFGPGTRLTVT.

This sequence joins TRBV7-9 and TRBJ2-5; D tentatively reads TRBD1 or TRBD2 (7 bases each). The germline V and J ends were trimmed by 1 base and 3 bases, with 12 bases remaining between them. Per the germline V gene, CDR1 is SEHNR and CDR2 is FQNEAQ (reference sequence). The CDR3 covers 15 residues. In nucleotides, the CDR3 is TGTGCCAGCAGCTTAGGACAGGGACTAAAAGAGACCCAGTACTTC. Its translation: CASSLGQGLKETQYF. Together with reference TRBV7-9 and TRBJ2-5, the CDR3 gives the full variable domain: DTGVSQNPRHKITKRGQNVTFRCDPISEHNRLYWYRQTLGQGPEFLTYFQNEAQLEKSRLLSDRFSAERPKGSFSTLEIQRTEQGDSAMYLCASSLGQGLKETQYFGPGTRLLVL.

The rearrangement uses TRBV6-5 and TRBJ1-1; D may be TRBD1 (5 bases). Trimming stripped 4 bases from V and 1 base from J, with 13 bases between. CDR1 and CDR2 from the germline V gene are MNHEY and SVGAGI. The CDR3 is made up of 15 amino acids. The CDR3 protein is CASSSGTQQNTEAFF. DNA for the CDR3: TGTGCCAGCAGTTCCGGGACTCAGCAGAACACTGAAGCTTTCTTT.

To note about this clone: The junction does not match germline at one end; this may be a read error. The CDR3 region is CASSLVVVRGRGETRYF. CDR3 DNA sequence: TGCGCCAGCAGCTTGGTCGTTGTCAGGGGGCGCGGCGAGACCCGGTACTTC. The chain employs TRBV5-1 and TRBJ2-5; 8 bases line up with TRBD1. The CDR3 contains 17 residues. Germline V gene lookup returns CDR1 SGHRS and CDR2 YFSETQ.

The V gene is TRBV10-1, the J gene TRBJ2-5, with 14 bases identical to TRBD2. V dropped 0 bases and J dropped 9; count of bases not matched to a gene: 3. This CDR3 spans 15 amino acids. Germline loops: CDR1 WNHNN, CDR2 SYGVQD (reference sequence). CDR3 bases: TGCGCCAGCAGTGAGTCGGGACTAGCGGGAGTAGCCCAGTACTTC. This gives the protein CASSESGLAGVAQYF.

V gene TRBV2 combines with J gene TRBJ2-2, with 9 nucleotides matching TRBD2. CDR1 SNHLY and CDR2 FYNNEI come from the germline V gene. V shed 1 base, J shed 7 bases, and the junction held 13 bases outside the gene matches. CDR3 length: 18 amino acids. DNA of the CDR3: TGTGCCAGCAGTGAAGAGGAAATGGCTAGCGGGATTGTCGGGGAGCTGTTTTTT. Translation: CASSEEEMASGIVGELFF.